The sequence of this T cell receptor (beta chain) was determined in a study of T cell responses to AZD1222 COVID-19 vaccine. The study's findings and limits: Donors in the cohort were predominantly white British and more often female, and clonal diversity was possibly underestimated.

About this clone itself: Its antigen is not identified.

The CDR3 loop spans 15 amino acids. Trimming pared 5 bases from V and 4 bases from J, leaving 12 bases between. Looked up from germline, CDR1 is SEHNR and CDR2 is FQNEAQ (reference sequence). Measured with immunoSEQ multiplex PCR; TCRdb has only the in-frame clones, and not every one. The sample contains about 160,000 clones, about nine tenths of which appear only once. The sample consisted of peripheral blood, taken on day 0 of AZD1222 vaccination. The TCR comes from an adult in good health. The chain uses TRBV7-9 and TRBJ2-6; no clear D gene. CDR3 protein: CASSLQAMGANVLTF. The DNA of the CDR3 is TGTGCCAGCAGCCTCCAGGCGATGGGGGCCAACGTCCTGACTTTC.